This entry features one T cell receptor beta chain sequence. This sample stems from a study of T cells after yellow fever vaccination. CDR1 SGHTA and CDR2 FQGTGA come from the germline V gene. The germline V and J ends were trimmed by 5 bases and 0 bases, with 13 bases remaining between them. The CDR3 loop spans 15 amino acids. Via MiXCR, TCRdb re-called the 5' RACE reads, giving one row per CDR3 protein. The sample includes about 210,000 distinct CDR3 sequences, 3% to 3.5% seen only once; the top ten take about 3.3%. V usage is TRBV7-3 and J usage is TRBJ1-1, with D unresolved. This sample comprised CD4+ T cells sorted from PBMCs, obtained 10 days after the yellow fever booster vaccination. The TCR originated in a man younger than 35 who received the YFV17D yellow fever vaccine. The CDR3 sequence is CASSQAGILNTEAFF. Here the CDR3 DNA reads TGTGCCAGCAGCCAGGCCGGAATACTGAACACTGAAGCTTTCTTT.